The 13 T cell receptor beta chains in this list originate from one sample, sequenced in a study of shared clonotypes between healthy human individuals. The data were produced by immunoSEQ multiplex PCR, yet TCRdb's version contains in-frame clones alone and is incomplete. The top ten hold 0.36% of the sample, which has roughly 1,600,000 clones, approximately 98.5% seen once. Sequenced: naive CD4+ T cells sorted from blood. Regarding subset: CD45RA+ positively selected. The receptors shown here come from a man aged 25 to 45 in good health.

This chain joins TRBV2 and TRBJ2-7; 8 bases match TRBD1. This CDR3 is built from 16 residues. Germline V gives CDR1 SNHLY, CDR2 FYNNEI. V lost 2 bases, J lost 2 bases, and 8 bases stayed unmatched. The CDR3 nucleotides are TGTGCCAGCAGTGAAACCGGGACAGGCGCTCCCTACGAGCAGTACTTC. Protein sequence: CASSETGTGAPYEQYF.

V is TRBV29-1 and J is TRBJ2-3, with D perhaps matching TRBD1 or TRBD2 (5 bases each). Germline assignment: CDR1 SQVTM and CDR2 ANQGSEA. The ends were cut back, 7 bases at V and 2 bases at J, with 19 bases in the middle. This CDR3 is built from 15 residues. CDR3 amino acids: CSGAEGIGATDTQYF. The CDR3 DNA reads TGCAGCGGAGCCGAGGGGATAGGGGCCACAGATACGCAGTATTTT.

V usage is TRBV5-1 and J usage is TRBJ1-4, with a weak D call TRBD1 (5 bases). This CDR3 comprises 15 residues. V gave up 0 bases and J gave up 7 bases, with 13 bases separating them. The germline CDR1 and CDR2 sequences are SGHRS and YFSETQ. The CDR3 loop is CASSLDPGIVEKLFF. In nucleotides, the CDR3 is TGCGCCAGCAGCTTGGACCCAGGGATTGTTGAAAAACTGTTTTTT.

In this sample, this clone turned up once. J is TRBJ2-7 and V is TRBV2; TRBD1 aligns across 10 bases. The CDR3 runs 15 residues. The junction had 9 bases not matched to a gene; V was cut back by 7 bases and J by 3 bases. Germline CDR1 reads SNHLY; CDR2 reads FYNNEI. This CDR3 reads CASTERQGAFYEQYF. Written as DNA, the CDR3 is TGTGCCAGCACCGAACGACAGGGGGCATTCTACGAGCAGTACTTC.

This CDR3 is CAWSVRLAKRYNEQFF. DNA of the CDR3: TGTGCCTGGAGTGTGAGGCTAGCGAAGCGCTACAATGAGCAGTTCTTC. The chain uses TRBV30 and TRBJ2-1; D is perhaps TRBD2 (6 bases). Germline lookup yields CDR1 GTSNPN and CDR2 SVGIG (reference sequence). This CDR3 is built from 16 residues. V was shortened by 0 bases and J by 3 bases, with 15 bases between the two germline ends. The full variable domain, in which reference TRBV30 and TRBJ2-1 provide the parts outside the CDR3, is SQTIHQWPATLVQPVGSPLSLECTVEGTSNPNLYWYRQAAGRGLQLLFYSVGIGQISSEVPQNLSASRPQDRQFILSSKKLLLSDSGFYLCAWSVRLAKRYNEQFFGPGTRLTVL.

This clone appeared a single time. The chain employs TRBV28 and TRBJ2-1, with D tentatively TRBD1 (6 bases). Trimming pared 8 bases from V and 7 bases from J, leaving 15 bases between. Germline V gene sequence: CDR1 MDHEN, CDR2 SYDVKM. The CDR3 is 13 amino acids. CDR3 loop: CASEGVRRNEQFF. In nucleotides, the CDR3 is TGTGCCAGCGAGGGGGTCCGACGGAATGAGCAGTTCTTC.

Here the CDR3 reads CASSDRGLAGHRYTGELFF. As DNA, the CDR3 is TGTGCCAGCAGTGATCGCGGACTAGCGGGGCACAGGTACACCGGGGAGCTGTTTTTT. The V call is TRBV6-1, the J call TRBJ2-2, with TRBD2 identical over 12 bases. The CDR3 has 19 residues. Germline V CDR1 and CDR2: MNHNS, SASEGT. J gave up 3 bases and V 3 bases, and 11 bases lay outside the gene matches.

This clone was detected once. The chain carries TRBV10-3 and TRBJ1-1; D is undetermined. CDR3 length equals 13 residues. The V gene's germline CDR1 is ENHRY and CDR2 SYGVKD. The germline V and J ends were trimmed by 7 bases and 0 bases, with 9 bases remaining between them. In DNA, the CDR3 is TGTGCCATCATGGAACACATGAACACTGAAGCTTTCTTT. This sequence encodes CAIMEHMNTEAFF.

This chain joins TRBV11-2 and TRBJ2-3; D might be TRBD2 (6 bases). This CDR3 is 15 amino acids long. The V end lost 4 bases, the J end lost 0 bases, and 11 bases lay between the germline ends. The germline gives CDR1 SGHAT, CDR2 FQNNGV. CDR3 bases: TGTGCCAGCAGCTCCTGGGACTCAAGCACAGATACGCAGTATTTT. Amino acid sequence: CASSSWDSSTDTQYF.

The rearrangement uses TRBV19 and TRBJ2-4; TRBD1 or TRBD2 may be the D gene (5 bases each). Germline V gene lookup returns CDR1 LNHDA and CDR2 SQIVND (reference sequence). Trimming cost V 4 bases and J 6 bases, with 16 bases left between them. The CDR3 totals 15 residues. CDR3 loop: CASSKITGHGNIQYF. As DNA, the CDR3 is TGTGCCAGTAGTAAGATAACGGGGCACGGAAACATTCAGTACTTC.

The CDR3 protein is CSADGDPGQYF. The CDR3, as DNA: TGCAGTGCGGACGGGGACCCTGGGCAGTACTTC. This chain uses TRBV20-1 with TRBJ2-7; D is tentatively TRBD1 or TRBD2 (5 bases each). Germline V CDR1 and CDR2: DFQATT, SNEGSKA (reference sequence). V lost 6 bases to trimming and J lost 9 bases, with 15 bases between them. CDR3 size: 11 residues.

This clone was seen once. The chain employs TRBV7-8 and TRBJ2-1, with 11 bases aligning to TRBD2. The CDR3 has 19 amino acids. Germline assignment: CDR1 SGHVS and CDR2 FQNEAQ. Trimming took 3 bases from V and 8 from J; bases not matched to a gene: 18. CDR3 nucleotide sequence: TGTGCCAGCAGCTTGCGGATAGCGGGAGGGCCTGCGATTTTGCATGAGCAGTTCTTC. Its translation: CASSLRIAGGPAILHEQFF. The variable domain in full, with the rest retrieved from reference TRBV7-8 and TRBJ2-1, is GAGVSQSPRYKVAKRGQDVALRCDPISGHVSLFWYQQALGQGPEFLTYFQNEAQLDKSGLPSDRFFAERPEGSVSTLKIQRTQQEDSAVYLCASSLRIAGGPAILHEQFFGPGTRLTVL.

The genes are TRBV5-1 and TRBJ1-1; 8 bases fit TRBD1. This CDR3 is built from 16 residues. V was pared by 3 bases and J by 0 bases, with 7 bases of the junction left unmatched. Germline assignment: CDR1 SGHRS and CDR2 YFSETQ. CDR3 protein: CASSSGQGGMNTEAFF. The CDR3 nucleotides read TGCGCCAGCAGCTCCGGACAGGGAGGAATGAACACTGAAGCTTTCTTT.